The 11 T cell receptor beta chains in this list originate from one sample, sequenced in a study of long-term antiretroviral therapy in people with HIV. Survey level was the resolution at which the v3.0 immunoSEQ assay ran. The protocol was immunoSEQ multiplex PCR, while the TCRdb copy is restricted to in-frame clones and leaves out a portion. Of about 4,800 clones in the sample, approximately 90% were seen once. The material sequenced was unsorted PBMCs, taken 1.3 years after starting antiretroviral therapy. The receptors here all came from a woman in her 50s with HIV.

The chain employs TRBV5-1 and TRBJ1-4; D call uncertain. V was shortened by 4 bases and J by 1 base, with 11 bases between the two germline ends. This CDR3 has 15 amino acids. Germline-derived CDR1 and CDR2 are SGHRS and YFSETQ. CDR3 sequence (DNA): TGCGCCAGCAGCCTATGGTGGGGAACTAATGAAAAACTGTTTTTT. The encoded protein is CASSLWWGTNEKLFF.

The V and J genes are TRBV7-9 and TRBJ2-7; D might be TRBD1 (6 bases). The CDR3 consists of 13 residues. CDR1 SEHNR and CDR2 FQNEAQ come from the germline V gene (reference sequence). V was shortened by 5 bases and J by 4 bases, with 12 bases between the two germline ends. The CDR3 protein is CASSLGHFYEQYV. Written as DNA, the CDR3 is TGTGCCAGCAGCCTGGGACACTTTTACGAGCAGTACGTC.

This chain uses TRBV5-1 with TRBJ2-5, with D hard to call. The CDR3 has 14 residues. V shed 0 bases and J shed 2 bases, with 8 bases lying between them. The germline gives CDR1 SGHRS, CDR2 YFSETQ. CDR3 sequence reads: CASSLGRDQETQYF. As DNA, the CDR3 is TGCGCCAGCAGCTTGGGTAGGGATCAAGAGACCCAGTACTTC.

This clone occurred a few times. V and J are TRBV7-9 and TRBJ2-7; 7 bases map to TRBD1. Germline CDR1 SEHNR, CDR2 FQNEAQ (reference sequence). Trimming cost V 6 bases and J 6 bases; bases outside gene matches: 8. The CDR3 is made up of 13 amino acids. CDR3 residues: CASSRGPGSEQYF. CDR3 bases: TGTGCCAGCAGTAGGGGGCCTGGGAGCGAGCAGTACTTC.

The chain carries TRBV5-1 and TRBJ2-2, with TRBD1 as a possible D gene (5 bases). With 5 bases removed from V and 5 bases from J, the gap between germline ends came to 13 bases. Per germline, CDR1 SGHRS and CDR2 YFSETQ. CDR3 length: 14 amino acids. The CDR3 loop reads CASRRGSETGELFF. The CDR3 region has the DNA TGCGCCAGCAGAAGGGGTTCTGAGACCGGGGAGCTGTTTTTT.

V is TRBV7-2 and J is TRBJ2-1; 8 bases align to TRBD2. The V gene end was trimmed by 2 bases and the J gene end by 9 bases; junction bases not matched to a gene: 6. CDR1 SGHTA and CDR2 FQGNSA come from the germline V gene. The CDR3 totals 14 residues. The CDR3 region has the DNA TGTGCCAGCAGCTTAAGGGCTAGCGGGCTTGAGCAGTTCTTC. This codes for CASSLRASGLEQFF.

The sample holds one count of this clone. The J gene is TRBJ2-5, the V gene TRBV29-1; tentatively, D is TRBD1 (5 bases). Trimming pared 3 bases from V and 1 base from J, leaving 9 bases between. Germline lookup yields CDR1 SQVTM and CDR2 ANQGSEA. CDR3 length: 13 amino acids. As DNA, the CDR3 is TGCAGCGTTGAGACGACAGCCCAAGAGACCCAGTACTTC. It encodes CSVETTAQETQYF.

Written as DNA, the CDR3 is TGTGCCAGTAGCGGCTCCCGGGACAGGATAAATTATAGCAATCAGCCCCAGCATTTT. Residues: CASSGSRDRINYSNQPQHF. J is TRBJ1-5 and V is TRBV19, with TRBD1 matching 8 bases. The V and J ends lost 6 bases and 0 bases, in that order; junction bases with no gene match: 16. CDR1 is LNHDA, CDR2 SQIVND, per germline (reference sequence). This CDR3 contains 19 residues.

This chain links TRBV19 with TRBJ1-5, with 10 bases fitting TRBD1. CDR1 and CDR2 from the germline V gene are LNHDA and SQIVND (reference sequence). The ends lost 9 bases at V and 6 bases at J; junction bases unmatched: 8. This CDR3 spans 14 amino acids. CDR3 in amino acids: CASHPGQGIQPQHF. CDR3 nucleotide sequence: TGTGCCAGCCATCCGGGACAGGGGATTCAGCCCCAGCATTTT.

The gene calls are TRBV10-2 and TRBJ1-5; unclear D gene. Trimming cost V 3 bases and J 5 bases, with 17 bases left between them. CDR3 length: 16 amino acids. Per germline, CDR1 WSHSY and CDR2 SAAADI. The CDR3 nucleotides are TGCGCCAGCAGTGACCTAGGTGCAAAGGATTATCAGCCCCAGCATTTT. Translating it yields CASSDLGAKDYQPQHF.

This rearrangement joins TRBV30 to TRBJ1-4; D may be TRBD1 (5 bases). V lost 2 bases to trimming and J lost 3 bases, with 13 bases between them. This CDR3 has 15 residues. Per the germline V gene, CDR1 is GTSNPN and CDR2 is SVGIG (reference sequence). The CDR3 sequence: CAWSLMAGSNEKLFF. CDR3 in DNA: TGTGCCTGGAGTCTAATGGCAGGGTCTAATGAAAAACTGTTTTTT.